The 14 T cell receptor beta chains reported below all come from one sample, sequenced in a study of shared clonotypes between healthy human individuals. Some clones are missing from TCRdb's copy, which holds only in-frame ones; the method was immunoSEQ multiplex PCR. The sample shows roughly 650,000 clones, roughly 96% of them seen only once. In the naive CD8 group, cells lacked CD45RO and were positively selected for CCR7, so terminally differentiated effector memory CD45RA+ cells were left out. Sequences were obtained from naive CD8+ T cells sorted from blood. The receptors were gathered from a woman aged 25 to 39 in good health.

The V gene is TRBV27, the J gene TRBJ2-1, with 8 bases lining up with TRBD2. The V and J ends lost 6 bases and 8 bases, in that order; junction bases with no gene match: 15. Germline CDR1 reads MNHEY; CDR2 reads SMNVEV (reference sequence). This CDR3 contains 16 residues. CDR3 DNA: TGTGCCAGCAGCCCACTTGGAGCCCCAGCGGGAGATGAGCAGTTCTTC. This gives the protein CASSPLGAPAGDEQFF.

V and J are TRBV2 and TRBJ2-3; 10 nucleotides match TRBD2. The trim removed 6 bases at V and 4 bases at J, leaving 16 bases unmatched. The CDR3 has 18 residues. The germline V gene has CDR1 SNHLY and CDR2 FYNNEI. CDR3 protein: CASSKLTPGLAIADTQYF. The CDR3 coding sequence is TGTGCCAGCAGCAAACTTACACCGGGACTAGCGATAGCAGATACGCAGTATTTT. The whole variable domain, filled in from reference TRBV2 and TRBJ2-3, reads EPEVTQTPSHQVTQMGQEVILRCVPISNHLYFYWYRQILGQKVEFLVSFYNNEISEKSEIFDDQFSVERPDGSNFTLKIRSTKLEDSAMYFCASSKLTPGLAIADTQYFGPGTRLTVL.

This chain uses TRBV2 with TRBJ2-1; 7 bases agree with TRBD1. V was pared by 11 bases and J by 5 bases, with 9 bases of the junction left unmatched. Germline CDR1 reads SNHLY; CDR2 reads FYNNEI. The CDR3 extends over 13 amino acids. CDR3 sequence: CAGSRGLNNEQFF. The CDR3 coding sequence is TGTGCCGGTAGCAGGGGGTTGAACAATGAGCAGTTCTTC.

The V and J genes are TRBV14 and TRBJ2-1, with D maybe TRBD2 (6 bases). Germline loops: CDR1 SGHDN, CDR2 FVKESK. V gave up 3 bases and J gave up 5 bases, with 17 bases separating them. The CDR3 runs to 16 residues. The CDR3 sequence is CASSQTGGFPHNEQFF. For the CDR3, the DNA is TGTGCCAGCAGCCAGACCGGAGGGTTCCCTCACAATGAGCAGTTCTTC.

The rearrangement uses TRBV4-1 and TRBJ2-1, with 7 bases that match TRBD2. Trimming cost V 5 bases and J 6 bases; bases outside gene matches: 10. CDR3 length: 15 residues. CDR1 is MGHRA, CDR2 YSYEKL, per germline. The CDR3 loop is CASSWGGSEGNEQFF. The CDR3 bases are TGCGCCAGCAGCTGGGGGGGTTCGGAGGGCAATGAGCAGTTCTTC.

This clone has just one count. The chain combines TRBV28 with TRBJ2-5; 7 nucleotides match TRBD2. CDR3 length: 15 amino acids. CDR1 and CDR2 (germline): MDHEN, SYDVKM. V was clipped by 3 bases and J by 9 bases; unmatched bases: 13. CDR3 sequence reads: CASSFWGGEPRAQYF. CDR3 DNA sequence: TGTGCCAGCAGTTTCTGGGGAGGGGAACCTAGGGCCCAGTACTTC.

This chain links TRBV5-4 with TRBJ2-5; the match to TRBD2 covers 11 bases. The CDR3 is made up of 16 amino acids. The junction had 8 bases not matched to a gene; V was cut back by 0 bases and J by 7 bases. Germline V gene sequence: CDR1 SGHNT, CDR2 YYREEE (reference sequence). CDR3 sequence reads: CASSLGTSGFVWTQYF. Written as DNA, the CDR3 is TGTGCCAGCAGCTTGGGGACTAGCGGGTTCGTGTGGACCCAGTACTTC.

This rearrangement joins TRBV7-9 to TRBJ2-7, with D possibly matching TRBD1 (6 bases). The germline gives CDR1 SEHNR, CDR2 FQNEAQ (reference sequence). V lost 4 bases, J lost 3 bases, and 10 bases lay in between. This CDR3 comprises 13 residues. The DNA of the CDR3 is TGTGCCAGCAGCTCAGACAGGTTCTACGAGCAGTACTTC. Encoded protein: CASSSDRFYEQYF.

This chain links TRBV4-1 with TRBJ2-4; TRBD1 aligns across 9 bases. Looked up from germline, CDR1 is MGHRA and CDR2 is YSYEKL. Unmatched junction bases numbered 2, after V lost 4 bases and J lost 7 bases. This CDR3 region has 13 residues. CDR3 in DNA: TGCGCCAGCAGCCCGGGACAGGGTAACATTCAGTACTTC. Translating gives CASSPGQGNIQYF.

CDR3: CASSQDPGNNEQFF. CDR3 coding DNA: TGCGCCAGCAGCCAAGATCCGGGGAACAATGAGCAGTTCTTC. This chain connects TRBV4-1 to TRBJ2-1; D perhaps matches TRBD2 (5 bases). Per the germline V gene, CDR1 is MGHRA and CDR2 is YSYEKL. V lost 0 bases and J lost 5, with 8 bases in between. This CDR3 comprises 14 residues.

V usage is TRBV7-9 and J usage is TRBJ1-2; 7 bases fit TRBD1. The junction had 5 bases not matched to a gene; V was cut back by 5 bases and J by 8 bases. Germline CDR1 reads SEHNR; CDR2 reads FQNEAQ (reference sequence). This CDR3 spans 12 amino acids. For the CDR3, the DNA is TGTGCCAGCAGCATAACAGGGGACGGCTACACCTTC. Translation gives CASSITGDGYTF.

The rearrangement links TRBV29-1 to TRBJ1-1; D may be TRBD1 (6 bases). Trimming pared 6 bases from V and 0 bases from J, leaving 11 bases between. The CDR3 covers 13 residues. Germline V gene sequence: CDR1 SQVTM, CDR2 ANQGSEA. As DNA, the CDR3 is TGCAGCGTCCCCGGGACATTGAACACTGAAGCTTTCTTT. It translates to CSVPGTLNTEAFF.

The chain is built from TRBV4-1 and TRBJ1-5; D uncertain. Germline V gene data show CDR1 as MGHRA and CDR2 as YSYEKL. Deletions cut 1 base from V and 9 bases from J, with 16 bases between. The CDR3 runs to 15 residues. The CDR3 sequence is CASSQVSSGLAPQHF. The CDR3 nucleotides read TGCGCCAGCAGCCAAGTGAGTAGCGGTCTCGCGCCCCAGCATTTT.

This clone came up a few times. The J gene is TRBJ1-5, the V gene TRBV7-9; no reliable D call. The germline V gene has CDR1 SEHNR and CDR2 FQNEAQ (reference sequence). This CDR3 spans 15 amino acids. The V end lost 2 bases, the J end lost 6 bases, and 14 bases lay between the germline ends. For the CDR3, the DNA is TGTGCCAGCAGCTTATCCGGGTGGGAGAGTCAGCCCCAGCATTTT. It yields the protein CASSLSGWESQPQHF.